Listed below are T cell receptor beta chains from one sample, sequenced in a study of response to subunit inactivated influenza vaccine. TCRdb passed the RT-PCR reads through MiXCR, listing each CDR3 protein once. This repertoire shows 650,000 to 700,000 distinct CDR3 sequences, more than 15% found once; its top ten account for approximately 10%. Material: PBMCs from blood, obtained 11 to 12 days after vaccination. Receptors were obtained from a man between 50 and 59 years old who received an inactivated influenza vaccine. Both conserved end residues are part of each CDR3. Fields, in order: V gene, clone size, J gene, CDR3 protein. Where a row states a size, it is once, few, many or the class of an expanded clone; other rows omit it.

V: TRBV6-2/TRBV6-3; size: few; J: TRBJ2-1; CDR3: CASSYGQGGNEQFF
V: TRBV20-1; size: -; J: TRBJ2-7; CDR3: CSARRSDEQYF
V: TRBV5-6; size: few; J: TRBJ2-3; CDR3: CASSPDGTGWTDTQYF
V: TRBV20-1; size: -; J: TRBJ2-2; CDR3: CSAKEGPVTGELFF
V: TRBV3-1; size: -; J: TRBJ1-2; CDR3: CASSPLGTLHYGYTF
V: TRBV4-2; size: few; J: TRBJ2-1; CDR3: CASSRLSQAVPSDEQFF
V: TRBV7-9; size: many; J: TRBJ2-5; CDR3: CASSPSGGARETQYF
V: TRBV12-3/TRBV12-4; size: many; J: TRBJ1-2; CDR3: CASSLGVTGSFGYTF
V: TRBV18; size: -; J: TRBJ2-1; CDR3: CASSPSGSNNEQFF
V: TRBV28; size: many; J: TRBJ2-3; CDR3: CASRSGLAGDTQYF
V: TRBV6-6; size: few; J: TRBJ2-5; CDR3: CASGSGETQYF
V: TRBV10-3; size: few; J: TRBJ1-2; CDR3: CAITPGPGQGPNYGYTF
V: TRBV9; size: -; J: TRBJ2-1; CDR3: CASSDANEQFF
V: TRBV9; size: few; J: TRBJ1-1; CDR3: CASSVAVSGTEAFF
V: TRBV5-1; size: -; J: TRBJ2-5; CDR3: CASSFGLAAINLKTQYF
V: TRBV6-2/TRBV6-3; size: few; J: TRBJ1-5; CDR3: CASSDTGSKSNQPQHF
V: TRBV18; size: many; J: TRBJ1-5; CDR3: CASSPSGDSNQPQHF
V: TRBV12-3/TRBV12-4; size: -; J: TRBJ2-7; CDR3: CASSFGQGDEQYF
V: TRBV10-3; size: few; J: TRBJ2-5; CDR3: CAISDITRRSQYF
V: TRBV9; size: -; J: TRBJ2-3; CDR3: CASSVLGGPSTDTQYF
V: TRBV12-3/TRBV12-4; size: many; J: TRBJ2-3; CDR3: CASSSRAGPDTQYF
V: TRBV12-3/TRBV12-4; size: many; J: TRBJ1-1; CDR3: CASGRLNTEAFF
V: TRBV12-3/TRBV12-4; size: few; J: TRBJ1-5; CDR3: CASSQGYDQPQHF
V: TRBV12-3/TRBV12-4; size: -; J: TRBJ1-1; CDR3: CASSVRRPPDEAFF
V: TRBV12-3/TRBV12-4; size: -; J: TRBJ2-6; CDR3: CASSLPRSYGANVLTF
V: TRBV7-2; size: few; J: TRBJ2-7; CDR3: CASSLALAGAFVEQYF
V: TRBV7-9; size: -; J: TRBJ2-7; CDR3: CASTQPSGGSEEQYF
V: TRBV5-1; size: -; J: TRBJ2-7; CDR3: CASSPWSNYEQYF
V: TRBV3-1; size: -; J: TRBJ2-7; CDR3: CASSQGRGAYEQYF
V: TRBV11-2; size: many; J: TRBJ2-1; CDR3: CASSHLRIDRGKWNEQFF
V: TRBV4-2; size: -; J: TRBJ2-7; CDR3: CASSQDPTLGYEQYF
V: TRBV3-1; size: -; J: TRBJ2-2; CDR3: CASSQFLRSGGDTGELFF